These 7 T cell receptor beta chains came from one sample sequenced in a study of cytomegalovirus exposure and HLA in healthy donors (dated by TCRdb to 2015 to 2018). The receptor library was made with the immunoSEQ multiplex PCR assay. The multiplex PCR relied on a mix of 60 forward primers for TCR Vbeta segments and 13 reverse primers for TCR Jbeta segments. The clones in this table, taken by TCRdb from immuneACCESS, are in-frame only. Not every clone is retained; where verified, under half of the shortfall comes from an unresolved V gene, and the cause of the rest is unknown. For this sample there are 85,000 to 130,000 clones; 75% to 80% appear just once. The biggest ten clones account for roughly 6% of the sample. Sequences were obtained from PBMCs. All receptors derive from a man between 60 and 75 years old in good health and CMV-seropositive.

CDR3 loop: CASSFPKGRGQETQYF. The CDR3 nucleotides read TGTGCCAGCAGCTTTCCTAAGGGAAGGGGCCAAGAGACCCAGTACTTC. This chain connects TRBV5-6 to TRBJ2-5, with a tentative D call TRBD1 (5 bases). V was cut by 2 bases and J by 1 base, with 15 bases left in between. CDR1 and CDR2 from the germline V gene are SGHDT and YYEEEE. The CDR3 sequence is 16 residues long. Variable domain in full (rest from reference TRBV5-6 and TRBJ2-5): DAGVTQSPTHLIKTRGQQVTLRCSPKSGHDTVSWYQQALGQGPQFIFQYYEEEERQRGNFPDRFSGHQFPNYSSELNVNALLLGDSALYLCASSFPKGRGQETQYFGPGTRLLVL.

The rearrangement links TRBV30 to TRBJ2-5; D possibly corresponds to TRBD2 (5 bases). This CDR3 has 12 amino acids. Germline assignment: CDR1 GTSNPN and CDR2 SVGIG (reference sequence). The V end was cut by 3 bases, the J end by 5 bases, with 10 bases between. CDR3 nucleotide sequence: TGTGCCTGGAGCGGACGGAGGGAGACCCAGTACTTC. Amino acid sequence: CAWSGRRETQYF.

Only a few counts were recorded for this clone. The rearrangement uses TRBV5-1 and TRBJ1-1; 11 bases match TRBD1. The junction had 4 bases not matched to a gene; V was cut back by 3 bases and J by 6 bases. The CDR3 length is 14 residues. The V gene's germline CDR1 is SGHRS and CDR2 YFSETQ. The CDR3 nucleotides are TGCGCCAGCAGCTCAGGACAGGGGGCACCTGAAGCTTTCTTT. This gives the protein CASSSGQGAPEAFF.

The chain uses TRBV6-6 and TRBJ2-5, with 8 bases matching TRBD1. CDR3 length equals 15 residues. CDR1 is MNHNY and CDR2 is SVGAGI in the germline V gene (reference sequence). Trimming cost V 6 bases and J 5 bases; bases outside gene matches: 11. The CDR3: CASRGDRRVWETQYF. CDR3 DNA sequence: TGTGCCAGCAGGGGGGACAGGAGGGTTTGGGAGACCCAGTACTTC.

The chain recombines TRBV5-4 with TRBJ2-1; D is perhaps TRBD1 (5 bases). V lost 5 bases, J lost 0 bases, and 15 bases lay in between. This CDR3 comprises 16 residues. Germline CDR1 SGHNT, CDR2 YYREEE (reference sequence). CDR3 amino acids: CASSPITGSSYNEQFF. As DNA, the CDR3 is TGTGCCAGCAGTCCTATTACAGGTAGCTCCTACAATGAGCAGTTCTTC.

The chain uses TRBV6-4 and TRBJ1-5; perhaps TRBD1 as D (6 bases). The CDR3 totals 14 residues. Trimming stripped 2 bases from V and 3 bases from J, with 8 bases between. Germline values: CDR1 MRHNA, CDR2 SNTAGT. The CDR3 nucleotides are TGTGCCAGCAGTGACACAGGGACCAATCAGCCCCAGCATTTT. This translates into CASSDTGTNQPQHF.

The chain uses TRBV5-4 and TRBJ2-5; 7 bases are a match to TRBD2. The germline CDR1 and CDR2 sequences are SGHNT and YYREEE (reference sequence). V dropped 6 bases and J dropped 5; count of bases not matched to a gene: 10. The CDR3 runs 14 residues. This chain's CDR3 is CASNLRGGMETQYF. The CDR3 DNA is TGTGCCAGCAACCTAAGGGGAGGGATGGAGACCCAGTACTTC.